This T cell receptor (beta chain) was recovered during a study of blood T cell repertoires in COVID-19. For the study at large: The United States, Italy and Spain supplied acute and convalescent COVID-19 samples. Nucleic acid was either cDNA or gDNA, and it came from T cells, B-cell-depleted T cells, or PBMCs.

Clones were sequenced by immunoSEQ multiplex PCR, and TCRdb holds only the in-frame ones, with some missing. Among about 200,000 clones listed, about nine tenths were seen once. There are 14 residues in the CDR3. V was pared by 3 bases and J by 5 bases, with 14 bases between. CDR1 SGDLS and CDR2 YYNGEE come from the germline V gene. The material sequenced was peripheral blood. This TCR came from a man aged 18 to 35 with active or convalescent COVID-19. The genes are TRBV9 and TRBJ2-5, with D maybe TRBD1 (6 bases). The CDR3 DNA reads TGTGCCAGCAGCGCGGACAGTATGATGGAGACCCAGTACTTC. This translates into CASSADSMMETQYF.